Listed below are T cell receptor beta chains from one sample, sequenced in a study of T cell clonotyping in hematopoietic cell transplantation. Profiled with immunoSEQ multiplex PCR; TCRdb holds only in-frame clones, not every one. The repertoire holds around 45,000 clones, roughly four fifths seen once, with roughly 4.8% in the top ten. The sequencing here drew on peripheral blood mononuclear cells, taken before stem cell transplant. The receptor set was obtained from a man between 60 and 75 years old with myelodysplastic syndrome. Some clones in this sample may be carry-over from other donors' samples. The conserved cysteine and the conserved F or W are not part of the CDR3 here.

v_call,j_call,cdr3_aa
TRBV4-3,TRBJ1-5,ASSHSPLPPSNQPQH
TRBV2,TRBJ1-2,ASSEGTNYGYT
TRBV6-5,TRBJ2-7,ASSYSPRGAYEQY
TRBV5-8,TRBJ2-5,ASSRRRGGGETQY
TRBV6-5,TRBJ1-1,ASSYNLFNLNTEAF
TRBV7-3,TRBJ2-2,ASSQTLQGGELF
TRBV7-8,TRBJ1-2,ASSSRIANYGYT
TRBV7-2,TRBJ1-1,ASSLDRASTEAF
TRBV15,TRBJ1-5,ATSRGSGSQPQH
TRBV18,TRBJ1-4,ASSPGDRLNEKLF
TRBV7-6,TRBJ1-5,ASSPRVSQH
TRBV4-3,TRBJ2-2,ASSQDLGLAGYTGELF
TRBV7-8,TRBJ2-2,ASSLAGQPRRDTGELF
TRBV9,TRBJ2-3,ASSVISGGTDTQY
TRBV28,TRBJ1-2,ASRTTGNYGYT
TRBV5-4,TRBJ2-7,ASSLQNVPGSSYEQY
TRBV7-8,TRBJ1-5,ASSLEQGYQPQH
TRBV7-9,TRBJ2-5,ASRLGTSGGRQETQY
TRBV11-3,TRBJ2-3,ASSPNPSAGRTDTQY
TRBV11-3,TRBJ2-1,ASSLRQRGGQGEQF
TRBV28,TRBJ2-4,ASSSGSQPNIQY
TRBV15,TRBJ2-7,ATSRAPGSSYEQY
TRBV5-1,TRBJ2-7,ASSLAGLANYEQY
TRBV9,TRBJ1-3,ASSFQEAGNTIY
TRBV6-5,TRBJ1-2,ASNPWGQGNGYT
TRBV4-2,TRBJ2-1,ASSQGAGVYNEQF
TRBV18,TRBJ2-7,ASSQGWDREQY
TRBV7-2,TRBJ2-5,ASSRDRVQETQY
TRBV6-6,TRBJ2-1,ASSYWRSGDEQF
TRBV7-2,TRBJ2-2,ASSTQTYTGELF
TRBV6-4,TRBJ2-2,ASRKTESGELF
TRBV7-2,TRBJ2-1,ASSARSGASRNEQF
TRBV11-3,TRBJ2-1,ASSLHAGSEQF
TRBV30,TRBJ1-1,AWRQGGLMNTEAF
TRBV7-2,TRBJ2-5,ASSLGGGTSGAGVETQY
TRBV12-5,TRBJ2-3,ASGRGEGTDTQY
TRBV4-2,TRBJ1-6,ASASGTDNSPLH
TRBV6-1,TRBJ1-1,ASLPGGQLNTEAF
TRBV7-2,TRBJ1-6,ASSFLTRGDSPLH
TRBV10-2,TRBJ1-4,ASSESGTVREKLF
TRBV27,TRBJ2-2,ASSRAGGTGELF
TRBV7-7,TRBJ2-7,ASSPDSGYEQY
TRBV4-3,TRBJ1-1,ASSPGQLNTEAF
TRBV27,TRBJ2-5,ASRRQGEGTQY
TRBV7-2,TRBJ1-2,ASSLGPVGGYT
TRBV29-1,TRBJ1-1,SVAIGAGNTEAF
TRBV19,TRBJ2-2,ASRNGQVNTGELF
TRBV29-1,TRBJ2-2,SVAGAGELF
TRBV11-2,TRBJ2-7,ASSFKGGSSSYEQY
TRBV10-3,TRBJ1-5,AISEAGYSNQPQH
TRBV6-5,TRBJ2-5,ASSSGETQY
TRBV29-1,TRBJ1-2,SVEEPPGYT
TRBV6-1,TRBJ2-7,ASSESQGENEQY